The 7 T cell receptor beta chains below were found in one sample sequenced in a study of blood T cell repertoires in COVID-19. The protocol was immunoSEQ multiplex PCR, while the TCRdb copy is restricted to in-frame clones and leaves out a portion. Of around 160,000 clones listed, roughly 80% are singletons. Specimen: PBMCs or T cells enriched from blood (not recorded which). All receptors come from a man aged 50-59 years who had recovered from COVID-19.

This chain joins TRBV19 and TRBJ1-1; D call uncertain. Germline loops: CDR1 LNHDA, CDR2 SQIVND (reference sequence). V was shortened by 4 bases and J by 4 bases, with 10 bases between the two germline ends. This CDR3 is 13 amino acids long. DNA for the CDR3: TGTGCCAGTAGTAACCAGGTGGGCACTGAAGCTTTCTTT. This codes for CASSNQVGTEAFF. The full variable domain, completed using reference TRBV19 and TRBJ1-1, is DGGITQSPKYLFRKEGQNVTLSCEQNLNHDAMYWYRQDPGQGLRLIYYSQIVNDFQKGDIAEGYSVSREKKESFPLTVTSAQKNPTAFYLCASSNQVGTEAFFGQGTRLTVV.

This chain joins TRBV5-1 and TRBJ1-2; no clear D. There are 15 residues in the CDR3. Trimming took off 0 bases at V and 8 bases at J, with 17 bases between the two ends. Looked up from germline, CDR1 is SGHRS and CDR2 is YFSETQ. The CDR3 DNA reads as TGCGCCAGCAGCTTGGATAGACTAACGGCGGAGGGCTACACCTTC. Its protein product is CASSLDRLTAEGYTF.

This sequence joins TRBV4-2 and TRBJ1-1; D perhaps matches TRBD1 (5 bases). Between the trimmed V and J ends, which lost 1 base and 0 bases, there was a span of 15 bases. This CDR3 has 17 amino acids. Germline CDR1 is LGHNA and CDR2 is YNFKEQ. The CDR3 nucleotides are TGTGCCAGCAGCCAAGTTCCATTTCAGGGTCTGAACACTGAAGCTTTCTTT. Translation: CASSQVPFQGLNTEAFF.

V is TRBV27 and J is TRBJ1-3; D remains ambiguous. The CDR3 totals 13 residues. Per the germline V gene, CDR1 is MNHEY and CDR2 is SMNVEV (reference sequence). Trimming left V 0 bases short and J 3 bases short, with 3 bases between. CDR3 nucleotides: TGTGCCAGCAGTTTATCTCTTGGAAACACCATATATTTT. It encodes CASSLSLGNTIYF.

The chain links TRBV28 to TRBJ2-7, with TRBD1 matching over 10 bases. V was pared by 3 bases and J by 6 bases, with 8 bases of the junction left unmatched. Looked up from germline, CDR1 is MDHEN and CDR2 is SYDVKM. This CDR3 is 15 amino acids long. This chain's CDR3 is CASSFSGTGASEQYF. In nucleotides, the CDR3 is TGTGCCAGCAGTTTCTCCGGGACAGGGGCCTCCGAGCAGTACTTC.

This clone came up a few times. V is TRBV1 and J is TRBJ2-2; the table's D call, TRBD1, has no DNA check behind it. TRBV1 has pseudogene status. The length of the CDR3 is 20 residues. The CDR3 is CTSSRIKCYREVPNTGELFF. The CDR3 DNA sequence: TGCACCAGCAGCCGTATAAAGTGTTACAGGGAAGTCCCGAACACCGGGGAGCTGTTTTTT.

This clone has only one observation. The chain employs TRBV9 and TRBJ2-1, with 9 nucleotides matching TRBD2. This CDR3 has 18 residues. The V and J ends lost 0 bases and 8 bases, in that order; junction bases with no gene match: 15. CDR1 is SGDLS, CDR2 YYNGEE, per germline. CDR3 amino acids: CASSVETLTAGGKDEQFF. The CDR3 nucleotides read TGTGCCAGCAGCGTAGAGACCCTAACCGCGGGGGGGAAGGATGAGCAGTTCTTC.